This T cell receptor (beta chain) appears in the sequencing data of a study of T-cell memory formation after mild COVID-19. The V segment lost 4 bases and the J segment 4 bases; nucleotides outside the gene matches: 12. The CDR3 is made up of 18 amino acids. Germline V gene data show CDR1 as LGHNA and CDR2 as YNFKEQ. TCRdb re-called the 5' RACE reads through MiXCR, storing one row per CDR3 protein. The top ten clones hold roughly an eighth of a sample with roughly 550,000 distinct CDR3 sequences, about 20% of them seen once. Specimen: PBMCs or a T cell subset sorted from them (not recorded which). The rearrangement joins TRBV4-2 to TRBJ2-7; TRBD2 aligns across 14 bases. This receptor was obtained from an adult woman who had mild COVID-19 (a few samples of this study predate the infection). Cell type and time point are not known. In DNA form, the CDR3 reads TGTGCCAGCAGCCCACTGACCGGGACTAGCGGGAGTATGTACGAGCAGTACTTC. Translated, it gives CASSPLTGTSGSMYEQYF.